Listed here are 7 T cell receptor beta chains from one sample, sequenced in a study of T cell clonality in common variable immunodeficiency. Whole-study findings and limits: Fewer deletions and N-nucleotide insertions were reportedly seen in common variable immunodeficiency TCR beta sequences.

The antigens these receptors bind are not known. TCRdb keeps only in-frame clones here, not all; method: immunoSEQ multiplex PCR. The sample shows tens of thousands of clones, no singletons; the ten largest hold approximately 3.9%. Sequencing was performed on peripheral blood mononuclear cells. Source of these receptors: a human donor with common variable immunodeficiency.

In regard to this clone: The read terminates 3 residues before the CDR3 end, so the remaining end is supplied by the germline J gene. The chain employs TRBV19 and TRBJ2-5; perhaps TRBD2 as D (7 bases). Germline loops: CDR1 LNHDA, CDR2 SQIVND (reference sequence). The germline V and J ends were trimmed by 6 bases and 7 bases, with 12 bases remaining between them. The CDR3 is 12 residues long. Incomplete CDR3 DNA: TGTGCCAGTAGATTGGGAGGGGGGACC. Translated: CASRLGGGT. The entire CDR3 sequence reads CASRLGGGTQYF.

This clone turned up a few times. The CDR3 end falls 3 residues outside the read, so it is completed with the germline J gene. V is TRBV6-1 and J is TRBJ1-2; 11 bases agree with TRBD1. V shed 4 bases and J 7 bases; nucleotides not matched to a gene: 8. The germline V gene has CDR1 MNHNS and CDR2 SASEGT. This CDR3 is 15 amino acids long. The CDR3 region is CASSAHRTGGLGYTF. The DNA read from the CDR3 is TGTGCCAGCAGTGCCCACAGGACAGGGGGCCTTGGC.

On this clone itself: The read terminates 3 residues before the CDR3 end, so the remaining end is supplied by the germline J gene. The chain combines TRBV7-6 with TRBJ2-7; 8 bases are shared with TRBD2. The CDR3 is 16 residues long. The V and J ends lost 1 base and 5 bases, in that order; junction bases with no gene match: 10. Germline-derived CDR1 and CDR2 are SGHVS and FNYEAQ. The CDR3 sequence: CASSLGTSGPLHEQYF. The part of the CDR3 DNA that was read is TGTGCCAGCAGCTTAGGAACTAGCGGCCCTCTACACGAG.

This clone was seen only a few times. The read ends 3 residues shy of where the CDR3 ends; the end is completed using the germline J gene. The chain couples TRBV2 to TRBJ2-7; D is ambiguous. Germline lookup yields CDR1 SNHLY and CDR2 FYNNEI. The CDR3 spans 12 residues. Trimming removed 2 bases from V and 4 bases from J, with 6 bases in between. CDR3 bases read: TGTGCCAGCAGTGAACCCTCTTACGAG. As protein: CASSEPSYE. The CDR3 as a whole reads CASSEPSYEQYF. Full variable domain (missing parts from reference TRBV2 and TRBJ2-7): EPEVTQTPSHQVTQMGQEVILRCVPISNHLYFYWYRQILGQKVEFLVSFYNNEISEKSEIFDDQFSVERPDGSNFTLKIRSTKLEDSAMYFCASSEPSYEQYFGPGTRLTVT.

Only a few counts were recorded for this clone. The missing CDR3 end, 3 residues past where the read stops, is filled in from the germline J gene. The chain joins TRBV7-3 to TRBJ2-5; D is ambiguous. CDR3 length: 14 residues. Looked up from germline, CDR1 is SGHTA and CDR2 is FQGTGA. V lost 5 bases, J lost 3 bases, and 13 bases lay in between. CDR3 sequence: CASSPTIEEETQYF. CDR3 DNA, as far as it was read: TGTGCCAGCAGCCCTACCATTGAAGAAGAGACC.

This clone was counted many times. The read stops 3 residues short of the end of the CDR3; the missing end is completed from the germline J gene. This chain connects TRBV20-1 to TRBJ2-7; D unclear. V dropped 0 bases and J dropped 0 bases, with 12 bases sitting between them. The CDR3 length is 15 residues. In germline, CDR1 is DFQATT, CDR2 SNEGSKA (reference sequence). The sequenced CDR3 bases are TGCAGTGCTAGAGATGGTGTTCGACTCTCCTACGAG. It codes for CSARDGVRLSYE. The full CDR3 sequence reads CSARDGVRLSYEQYF.

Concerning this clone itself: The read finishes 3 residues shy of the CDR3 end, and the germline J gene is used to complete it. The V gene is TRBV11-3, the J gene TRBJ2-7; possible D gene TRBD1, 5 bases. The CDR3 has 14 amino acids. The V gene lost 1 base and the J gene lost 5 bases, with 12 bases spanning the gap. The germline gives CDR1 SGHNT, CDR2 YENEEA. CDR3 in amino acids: CASSLGQGTDEQYF. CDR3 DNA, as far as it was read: TGTGCCAGCAGCTTAGGGCAGGGTACGGACGAG.